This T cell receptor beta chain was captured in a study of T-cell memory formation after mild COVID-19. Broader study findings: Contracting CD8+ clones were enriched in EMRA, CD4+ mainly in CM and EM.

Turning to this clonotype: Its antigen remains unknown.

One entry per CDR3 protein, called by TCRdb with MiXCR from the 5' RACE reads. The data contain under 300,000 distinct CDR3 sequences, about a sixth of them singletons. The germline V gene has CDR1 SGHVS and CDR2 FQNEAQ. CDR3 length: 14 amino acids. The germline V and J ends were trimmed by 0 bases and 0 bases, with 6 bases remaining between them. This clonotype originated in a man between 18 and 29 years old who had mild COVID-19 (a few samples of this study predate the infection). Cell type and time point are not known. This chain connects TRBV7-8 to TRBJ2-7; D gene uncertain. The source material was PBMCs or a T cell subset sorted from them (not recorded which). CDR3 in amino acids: CASSLAAGSYEQYV. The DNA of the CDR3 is TGTGCCAGCAGCTTAGCCGCAGGCTCCTACGAGCAGTACGTC.